A selection of T cell receptor beta chains follows, all from one sample in a study of T-cell memory formation after mild COVID-19. TCRdb re-called the 5' RACE reads with MiXCR, one entry per CDR3 protein. The sample consists of hundreds of thousands of distinct CDR3 sequences, approximately 16% of them appearing once. The sequencing input was PBMCs or a T cell subset sorted from them (not recorded which). The receptor source for this set is a young man who had mild COVID-19 (a few samples of this study predate the infection). Cell type and time point are not known. Both conserved end residues are part of each CDR3. The D gene is left open where the match is weak. Size is stated for part of the rows, as once, few or many counts, or as a class when the clone is expanded.

abundance	v_gene	d_gene	j_gene	CDR3aa	CDR3nt
few	TRBV5-1	NA	TRBJ2-3	CASSLSWGSDTQYF	TGCGCCAGCAGCTTGAGCTGGGGGTCAGATACGCAGTATTTT
few	TRBV29-1	NA	TRBJ1-3	CSVESGTGNTIYF	TGCAGCGTTGAAAGCGGGACTGGAAACACCATATATTTT
few	TRBV11-2	NA	TRBJ2-3	CASSRDPSSTDTQYF	TGTGCCAGCAGCCGGGACCCTTCTAGCACAGATACGCAGTATTTT
NA	TRBV29-1	NA	TRBJ2-1	CSVDSSTSYNEQFF	TGCAGCGTCGACAGTTCTACCTCCTACAATGAGCAGTTCTTC
many	TRBV6-5	NA	TRBJ2-2	CASSYGGENTGELFF	TGTGCCAGCAGTTATGGCGGGGAGAACACCGGGGAGCTGTTTTTT
NA	TRBV12-3/TRBV12-4	TRBD1	TRBJ1-2	CASTGGAGWDYGYTF	TGTGCCAGCACAGGGGGGGCAGGCTGGGACTATGGCTACACCTTC
many	TRBV5-1	TRBD1	TRBJ2-7	CASSSSPGQGSEQYF	TGCGCCAGCAGCTCGTCACCGGGACAGGGATCCGAGCAGTACTTC
few	TRBV11-2	TRBD2	TRBJ2-1	CASSLRVPAGGPRGEQFF	TGTGCCAGCAGCTTACGTGTCCCGGCGGGGGGGCCCCGCGGCGAGCAGTTCTTC
few	TRBV6-6	TRBD1	TRBJ1-5	CASTLRGQVVYSNQPQHF	TGTGCCAGCACCCTGAGGGGGCAAGTTGTTTATAGCAATCAGCCCCAGCATTTT
NA	TRBV11-2	TRBD1	TRBJ1-4	CASSPLTGRDEKLFF	TGTGCCAGCAGCCCATTGACAGGGAGAGATGAAAAACTGTTTTTT
NA	TRBV7-3	TRBD1	TRBJ1-6	CASSLKGASGSPLHF	TGTGCCAGCAGCTTAAAGGGGGCCTCGGGATCACCCCTCCACTTT
few	TRBV12-3/TRBV12-4	NA	TRBJ2-1	CASSLEAGEEFF	TGTGCCAGCAGTTTAGAGGCAGGGGAAGAGTTCTTC